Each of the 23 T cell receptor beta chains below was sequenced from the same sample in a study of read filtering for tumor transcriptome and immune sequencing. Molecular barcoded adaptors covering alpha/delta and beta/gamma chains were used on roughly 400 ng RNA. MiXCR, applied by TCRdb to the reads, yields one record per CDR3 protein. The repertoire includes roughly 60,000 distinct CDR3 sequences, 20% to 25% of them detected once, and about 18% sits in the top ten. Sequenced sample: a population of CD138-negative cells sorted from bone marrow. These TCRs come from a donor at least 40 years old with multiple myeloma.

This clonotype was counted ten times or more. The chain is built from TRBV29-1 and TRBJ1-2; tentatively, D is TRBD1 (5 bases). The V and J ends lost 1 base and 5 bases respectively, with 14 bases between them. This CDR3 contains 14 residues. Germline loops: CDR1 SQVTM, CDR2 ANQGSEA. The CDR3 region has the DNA TGCAGCGTTGAAGGCCAGGGTGGGAGGTATGGCTACACCTTC. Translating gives CSVEGQGGRYGYTF.

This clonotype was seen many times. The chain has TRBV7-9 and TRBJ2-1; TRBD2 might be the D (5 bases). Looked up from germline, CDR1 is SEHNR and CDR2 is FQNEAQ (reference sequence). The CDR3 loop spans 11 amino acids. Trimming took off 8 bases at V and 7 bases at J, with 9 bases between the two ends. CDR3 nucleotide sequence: TGTGCCAGCCATGGAGGTAATGAGCAGTTCTTC. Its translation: CASHGGNEQFF.

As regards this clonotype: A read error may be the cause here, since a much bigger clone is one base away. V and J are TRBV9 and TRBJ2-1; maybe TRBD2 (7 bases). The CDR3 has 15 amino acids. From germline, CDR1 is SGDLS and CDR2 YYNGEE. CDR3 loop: CASGGATWGKNGQFF. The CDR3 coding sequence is TGTGCCAGCGGGGGGGCGACCTGGGGAAAGAATGGGCAGTTCTTC.

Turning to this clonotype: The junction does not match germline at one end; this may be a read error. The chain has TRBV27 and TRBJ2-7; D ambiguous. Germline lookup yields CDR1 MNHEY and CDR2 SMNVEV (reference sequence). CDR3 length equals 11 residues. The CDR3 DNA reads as TGTGCCAGCAGTTCCCCCTACGAGCAGCACTTC. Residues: CASSSPYEQHF.

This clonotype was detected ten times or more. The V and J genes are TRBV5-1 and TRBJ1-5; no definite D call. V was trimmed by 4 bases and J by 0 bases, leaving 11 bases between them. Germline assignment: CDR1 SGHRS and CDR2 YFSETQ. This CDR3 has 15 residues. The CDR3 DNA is TGCGCCAGCAGCCCTCTCCCAGCTAGCAATCAGCCCCAGCATTTT. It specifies CASSPLPASNQPQHF.

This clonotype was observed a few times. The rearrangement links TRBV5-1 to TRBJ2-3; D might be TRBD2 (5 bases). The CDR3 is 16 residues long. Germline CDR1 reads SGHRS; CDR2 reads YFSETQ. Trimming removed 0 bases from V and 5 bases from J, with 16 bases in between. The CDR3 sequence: CASSLVSGIGVDTQYF. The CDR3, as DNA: TGCGCCAGCAGCTTGGTATCGGGAATCGGGGTAGATACGCAGTATTTT.

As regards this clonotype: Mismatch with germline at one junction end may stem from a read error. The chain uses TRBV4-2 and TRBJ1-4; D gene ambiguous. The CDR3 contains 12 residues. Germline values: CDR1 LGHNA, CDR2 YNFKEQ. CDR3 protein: CAGSQLGEKLFF. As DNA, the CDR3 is TGTGCCGGCAGCCAATTAGGGGAAAAACTGTTTTTT.

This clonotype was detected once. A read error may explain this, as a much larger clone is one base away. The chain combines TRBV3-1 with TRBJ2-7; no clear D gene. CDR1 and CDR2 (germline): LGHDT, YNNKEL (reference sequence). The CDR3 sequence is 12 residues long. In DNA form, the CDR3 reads TGTGCCAGCAGCCAAGGATCCTACGATCAGTACTTC. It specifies CASSQGSYDQYF.

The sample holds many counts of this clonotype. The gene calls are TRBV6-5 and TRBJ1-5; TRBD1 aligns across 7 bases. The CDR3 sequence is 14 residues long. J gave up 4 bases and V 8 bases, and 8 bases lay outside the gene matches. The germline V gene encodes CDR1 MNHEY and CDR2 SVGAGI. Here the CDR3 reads CASGDGTVNQPQHF. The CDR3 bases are TGTGCCAGCGGGGACGGGACAGTGAATCAGCCCCAGCATTTT.

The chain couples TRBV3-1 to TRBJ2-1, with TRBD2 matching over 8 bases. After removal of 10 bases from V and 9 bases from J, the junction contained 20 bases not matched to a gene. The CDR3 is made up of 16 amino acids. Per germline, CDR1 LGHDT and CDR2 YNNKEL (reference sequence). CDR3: CANIPGLAGGPSEQFF. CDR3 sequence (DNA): TGTGCCAACATCCCGGGACTGGCGGGAGGACCGAGTGAGCAGTTCTTC.

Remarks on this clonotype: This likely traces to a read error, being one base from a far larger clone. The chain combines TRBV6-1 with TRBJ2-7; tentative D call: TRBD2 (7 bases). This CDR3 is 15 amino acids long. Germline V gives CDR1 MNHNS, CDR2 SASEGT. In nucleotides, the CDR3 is TGTGCCAGCAGTCCGGGGGAGGGGGGCCCCTACGGGCAGTACTTC. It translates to CASSPGEGGPYGQYF.

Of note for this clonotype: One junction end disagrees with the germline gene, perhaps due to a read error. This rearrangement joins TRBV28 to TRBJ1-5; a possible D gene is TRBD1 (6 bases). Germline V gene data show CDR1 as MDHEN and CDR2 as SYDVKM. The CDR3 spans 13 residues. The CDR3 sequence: CASRGRGNQPQHF. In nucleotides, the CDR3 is TGCGCCAGCAGGGGCCGAGGGAATCAGCCCCAGCATTTT.

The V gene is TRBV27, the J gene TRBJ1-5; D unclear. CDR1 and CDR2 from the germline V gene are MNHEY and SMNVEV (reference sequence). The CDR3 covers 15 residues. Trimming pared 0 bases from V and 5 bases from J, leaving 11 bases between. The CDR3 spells CASSLSGLGHQPQHF. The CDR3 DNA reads TGTGCCAGCAGTTTATCGGGCCTCGGGCATCAGCCCCAGCATTTT.

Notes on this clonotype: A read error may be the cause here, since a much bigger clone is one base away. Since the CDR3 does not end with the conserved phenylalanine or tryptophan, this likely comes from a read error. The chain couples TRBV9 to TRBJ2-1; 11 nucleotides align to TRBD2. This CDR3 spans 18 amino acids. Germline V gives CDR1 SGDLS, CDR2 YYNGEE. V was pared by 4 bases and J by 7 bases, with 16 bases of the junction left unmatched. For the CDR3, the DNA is TGTGCCAGCAGCTCCAGTTGGGAGACTAGCGGGATTCGGAATGAGCAGTTCCTC. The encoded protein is CASSSSWETSGIRNEQFL.

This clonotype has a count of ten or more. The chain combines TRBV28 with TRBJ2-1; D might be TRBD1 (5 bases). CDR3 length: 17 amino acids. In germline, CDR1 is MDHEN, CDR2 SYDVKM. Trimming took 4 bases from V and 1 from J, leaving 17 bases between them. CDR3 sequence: CASSSVTGLFSYNEQFF. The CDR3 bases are TGTGCCAGCAGTTCCGTTACAGGATTATTTTCCTACAATGAGCAGTTCTTC.

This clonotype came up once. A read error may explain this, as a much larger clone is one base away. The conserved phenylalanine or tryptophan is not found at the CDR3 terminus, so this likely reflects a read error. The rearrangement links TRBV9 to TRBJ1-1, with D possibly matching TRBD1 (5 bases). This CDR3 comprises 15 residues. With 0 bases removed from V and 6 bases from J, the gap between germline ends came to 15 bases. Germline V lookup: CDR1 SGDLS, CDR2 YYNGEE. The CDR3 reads CASSVVEGRAAEAFS. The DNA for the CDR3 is TGTGCCAGCAGCGTAGTTGAGGGGAGGGCGGCTGAAGCTTTCTCT.

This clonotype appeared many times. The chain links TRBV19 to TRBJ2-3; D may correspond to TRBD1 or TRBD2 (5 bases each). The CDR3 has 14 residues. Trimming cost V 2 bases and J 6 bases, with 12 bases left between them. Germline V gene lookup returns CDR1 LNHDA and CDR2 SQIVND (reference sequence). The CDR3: CASSISRGADTQYF. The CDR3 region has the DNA TGTGCCAGTAGTATATCAAGAGGGGCGGATACGCAGTATTTT.

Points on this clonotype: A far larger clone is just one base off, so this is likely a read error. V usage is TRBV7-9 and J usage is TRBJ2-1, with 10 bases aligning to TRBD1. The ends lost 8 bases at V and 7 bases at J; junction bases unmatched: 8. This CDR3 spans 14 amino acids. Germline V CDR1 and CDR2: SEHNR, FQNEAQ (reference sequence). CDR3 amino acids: CASGRWDRGNEQFF. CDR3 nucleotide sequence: TGTGCCAGCGGCCGCTGGGACAGGGGTAATGAGCAGTTCTTC.

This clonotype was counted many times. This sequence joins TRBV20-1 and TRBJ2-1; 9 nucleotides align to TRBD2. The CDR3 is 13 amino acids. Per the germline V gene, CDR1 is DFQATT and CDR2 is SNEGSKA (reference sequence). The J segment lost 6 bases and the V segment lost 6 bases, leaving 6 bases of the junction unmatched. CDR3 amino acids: CSATPSGINEQFF. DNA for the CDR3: TGCAGTGCCACCCCTAGCGGGATCAATGAGCAGTTCTTC.

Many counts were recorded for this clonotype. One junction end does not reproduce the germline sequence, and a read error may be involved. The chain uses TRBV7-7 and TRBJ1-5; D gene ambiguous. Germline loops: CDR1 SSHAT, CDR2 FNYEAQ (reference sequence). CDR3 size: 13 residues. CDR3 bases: TGTGCTAGCAGCTTAGCGCCGGGGCAGCCCCAGCATTTT. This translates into CASSLAPGQPQHF.

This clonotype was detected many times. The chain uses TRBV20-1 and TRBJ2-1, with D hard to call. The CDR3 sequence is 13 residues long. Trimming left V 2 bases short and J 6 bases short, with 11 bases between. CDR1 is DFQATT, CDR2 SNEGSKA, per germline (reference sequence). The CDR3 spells CSARSPPFNEQFF. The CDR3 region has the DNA TGCAGTGCTAGAAGCCCCCCCTTCAATGAGCAGTTCTTC.

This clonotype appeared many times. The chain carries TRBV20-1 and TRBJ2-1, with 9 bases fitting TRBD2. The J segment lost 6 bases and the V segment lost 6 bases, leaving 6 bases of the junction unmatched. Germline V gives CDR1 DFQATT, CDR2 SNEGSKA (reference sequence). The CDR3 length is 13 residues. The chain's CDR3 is CSAPGTSFNEQFF. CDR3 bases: TGCAGTGCCCCCGGGACTAGCTTCAATGAGCAGTTCTTC.

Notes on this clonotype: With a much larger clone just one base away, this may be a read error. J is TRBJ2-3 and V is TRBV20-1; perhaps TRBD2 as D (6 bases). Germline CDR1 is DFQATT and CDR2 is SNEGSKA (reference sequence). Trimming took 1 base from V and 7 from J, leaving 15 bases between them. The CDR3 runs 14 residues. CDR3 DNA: TGCAGTGCTAGAGTTGGGTCGACTAGGAATACGCAGTATTTT. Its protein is CSARVGSTRNTQYF.